These T cell receptor beta chains were read from a single sample in a study of blood T cell repertoires in COVID-19. The protocol was immunoSEQ multiplex PCR, while the TCRdb copy is restricted to in-frame clones and leaves out a portion. The sample lists 75,000 to 100,000 clones, approximately 85% occurring once. Sequenced material: peripheral blood. These receptors all stem from a man in his 70s with acute or convalescent COVID-19. Both conserved end residues are part of each CDR3. The D gene is left open where the match is weak. Expanded clones get a size class; other rows say once, few or many, or leave the size out.

v_call,clone_size,d_call,j_call,cdr3_aa,cdr3_nt
TRBV11-2,.,TRBD1,TRBJ1-1,CASSLVGQGVGYRTEAFF,TGTGCCAGCAGCTTAGTTGGGCAGGGGGTAGGGTATCGCACTGAAGCTTTCTTT
TRBV2,.,.,TRBJ2-3,CASSVGIRTDTQYF,TGTGCCAGCAGTGTCGGGATTCGTACAGATACGCAGTATTTT
TRBV5-1,.,.,TRBJ2-5,CASSDQAQETQYF,TGCGCCAGCAGCGACCAGGCCCAAGAGACCCAGTACTTC
TRBV6-1,once,.,TRBJ1-4,CASSARGSATNEKLFF,TGTGCCAGCAGTGCAAGGGGGTCTGCAACTAATGAAAAACTGTTTTTT
TRBV10-3,.,.,TRBJ1-3,CAISEAGANTIYF,TGTGCCATCAGTGAAGCAGGGGCAAACACCATATATTTT
TRBV5-4,few,TRBD1,TRBJ1-4,CASSLTGDEKLFF,TGTGCCAGCAGCTTGACAGGGGATGAAAAACTGTTTTTT
TRBV5-4,once,TRBD1,TRBJ2-7,CASSLGQGDSYEQYF,TGTGCCAGCAGCTTGGGGCAGGGGGACTCCTACGAGCAGTACTTC
TRBV3-1/TRBV3-2,.,TRBD2,TRBJ2-2,CASSQDQRGNTGELFF,TGTGCCAGCAGCCAAGACCAGCGGGGGAACACCGGGGAGCTGTTTTTT
TRBV27,once,TRBD1,TRBJ1-4,CASSLRTGAYEKLFF,TGTGCCAGCAGTTTAAGGACAGGGGCGTACGAAAAACTGTTTTTT
TRBV5-1,.,TRBD1,TRBJ1-3,CASSLAGGGNTIYF,TGCGCCAGCAGCTTGGCAGGGGGCGGAAACACCATATATTTT
TRBV18,.,.,TRBJ2-2,CASSPNRADGELFF,TGTGCCAGCTCACCAAACAGGGCTGACGGGGAGCTGTTTTTT
TRBV29-1,.,.,TRBJ2-7,CSVGDILGEQYF,TGCAGCGTTGGGGACATTCTTGGAGAGCAGTACTTC
TRBV29-1,.,TRBD2,TRBJ2-1,CSVARVAGGLNEQFF,TGCAGCGTTGCCCGGGTGGCGGGAGGGCTGAATGAGCAGTTCTTC
TRBV9,.,.,TRBJ2-7,CASSPSPRVWYEQYF,TGTGCCAGCAGCCCGAGCCCCCGGGTATGGTACGAGCAGTACTTC
TRBV28,.,.,TRBJ1-4,CASSPLMGQSNEKLFF,TGTGCCAGCAGTCCGCTAATGGGGCAGAGTAATGAAAAACTGTTTTTT
TRBV4-3,once,.,TRBJ2-2,CASSQVYGAWAGELFF,TGCGCCAGCAGCCAAGTGTATGGGGCGTGGGCCGGGGAGCTGTTTTTT
TRBV5-1,.,.,TRBJ2-7,CASSPGDNSYEQYF,TGCGCCAGCAGTCCCGGGGACAACTCCTACGAGCAGTACTTC
TRBV13,.,TRBD1,TRBJ2-7,CASSLAGDRGFGEQYF,TGTGCCAGCAGCTTGGCGGGCGACAGGGGATTTGGGGAGCAGTACTTC
TRBV5-4,.,TRBD1,TRBJ2-7,CASSPGTGTSYEQYF,TGTGCCAGCAGCCCCGGGACAGGGACCTCCTACGAGCAGTACTTC
TRBV6-5,once,TRBD1,TRBJ2-5,CASSDRGREETQYF,TGTGCCAGCAGCGACAGGGGGCGCGAAGAGACCCAGTACTTC
TRBV28,.,TRBD1,TRBJ1-2,CASSSTGGANYGYTF,TGTGCCAGCAGTTCTACAGGGGGAGCTAACTATGGCTACACCTTC
TRBV5-1,.,TRBD1,TRBJ1-4,CASSLVRGREKLFF,TGCGCCAGCAGCTTGGTAAGGGGGCGCGAAAAACTGTTTTTT
TRBV7-9,.,.,TRBJ1-1,CASSLSSGPLGWNTEAFF,TGTGCCAGCAGCTTATCGTCAGGGCCCCTCGGTTGGAACACTGAAGCTTTCTTT
TRBV5-1,once,.,TRBJ1-2,CASSLVGGNGYTF,TGCGCCAGCAGCTTGGTGGGAGGGAATGGCTACACCTTC
TRBV25-1,.,.,TRBJ2-3,CASSAKDTQYF,TGTGCCAGCAGTGCCAAAGATACGCAGTATTTT
TRBV6-6,.,TRBD2,TRBJ2-7,CASSPGGYEQYF,TGTGCCAGCAGCCCGGGGGGCTACGAGCAGTACTTC
TRBV19,.,.,TRBJ1-5,CASSTTGRSNQPQHF,TGTGCCAGTAGTACCACAGGGCGCAGCAATCAGCCCCAGCATTTT
TRBV18,.,.,TRBJ2-5,CASSPGGRGNQETQYF,TGTGCCAGCTCACCCGGGGGCAGGGGGAATCAAGAGACCCAGTACTTC
TRBV27,.,.,TRBJ2-6,CASSFQFSGANVLTF,TGTGCCAGCAGTTTTCAGTTCTCTGGGGCCAACGTCCTGACTTTC
TRBV19,.,.,TRBJ2-3,CASSSRGRLSTDTQYF,TGTGCCAGTAGTAGCCGCGGTCGACTTAGCACAGATACGCAGTATTTT
TRBV5-4,.,TRBD2,TRBJ2-7,CASSLQASGINEQYF,TGTGCCAGCAGCTTGCAGGCTAGCGGGATAAACGAGCAGTACTTC
TRBV21-1,once,.,TRBJ2-2,CANHLLAGDTGELFF,TGTGCCAACCATTTACTAGCGGGCGACACCGGGGAGCTGTTTTTT
TRBV12-3/TRBV12-4,.,.,TRBJ2-3,CASQRVTDTQYF,TGTGCCTCCCAGAGGGTAACAGATACGCAGTATTTT
TRBV12-3/TRBV12-4,once,.,TRBJ1-2,CASSLSSGGYTF,TGTGCCAGCAGTTTAAGCTCCGGTGGCTACACCTTC
TRBV18,.,.,TRBJ2-3,CASSLNGPNTDTQYF,TGTGCCAGCTCACTAAATGGGCCTAACACAGATACGCAGTATTTT
TRBV23-1,.,.,TRBJ2-3,CASSRFVGTDTQYF,TGCGCCAGCAGTCGTTTCGTCGGCACAGATACGCAGTATTTT
TRBV6-2/TRBV6-3,.,.,TRBJ1-5,CASSSRLRWGNQPQHF,TGTGCCAGCAGTTCACGACTCCGCTGGGGCAATCAGCCCCAGCATTTT
TRBV6-5,few,.,TRBJ2-1,CASSLSGDPYNEQFF,TGTGCCAGCAGTTTATCAGGGGACCCCTACAATGAGCAGTTCTTC
TRBV11-2,.,TRBD1,TRBJ1-6,CASSRTGYNSPLHF,TGTGCCAGCAGCCGGACAGGTTATAATTCACCCCTCCACTTT
TRBV4-2,.,.,TRBJ2-2,CASSQGTDFNTGELFF,TGTGCCAGCAGCCAAGGGACGGACTTTAACACCGGGGAGCTGTTTTTT
TRBV24-1,.,TRBD2,TRBJ2-1,CATSDSAGGVDEQFF,TGTGCCACCAGTGATTCGGCGGGAGGGGTCGATGAGCAGTTCTTC
TRBV29-1,.,.,TRBJ2-2,CSVDPGYTGELFF,TGCAGCGTTGATCCAGGATACACCGGGGAGCTGTTTTTT
TRBV3-1/TRBV3-2,.,TRBD2,TRBJ2-1,CASSHWGLAGGPQFF,TGTGCCAGCAGCCATTGGGGACTAGCGGGGGGGCCTCAGTTCTTC
TRBV9,.,TRBD1,TRBJ1-2,CASSVATVGQGAKGYTF,TGTGCCAGCAGCGTAGCTACCGTCGGACAGGGGGCGAAAGGCTACACCTTC
TRBV6-4,.,TRBD1,TRBJ1-1,CASSGVGMGQGPNTEAFF,TGTGCCAGCAGTGGAGTAGGGATGGGACAGGGACCGAACACTGAAGCTTTCTTT
TRBV20-1,.,TRBD2,TRBJ2-7,CSASAGGLYEQYF,TGCAGTGCTAGTGCGGGGGGCCTGTACGAGCAGTACTTC
TRBV5-4,.,.,TRBJ2-5,CASSLGGTRLARETQYF,TGTGCCAGCAGCTTGGGGGGTACTAGGCTAGCCAGGGAGACCCAGTACTTC
TRBV19,.,TRBD1,TRBJ1-1,CASIHRTGGTEAFF,TGTGCCAGTATCCATCGGACAGGGGGCACTGAAGCTTTCTTT
TRBV6-5,.,.,TRBJ1-1,CASRASQGTEAFF,TGTGCCAGCAGAGCCTCACAGGGCACTGAAGCTTTCTTT
TRBV2,.,.,TRBJ2-7,CASSDDNSYEQYF,TGTGCCAGCAGTGACGACAATTCCTACGAGCAGTACTTC
TRBV4-3,.,TRBD1,TRBJ1-2,CASSQVLPGQGAQGYTF,TGCGCCAGCAGCCAGGTACTTCCGGGACAGGGGGCGCAGGGCTACACCTTC
TRBV28,.,.,TRBJ2-3,CASRPISTDTQYF,TGTGCCAGCAGACCTATTAGCACAGATACGCAGTATTTT
TRBV4-1,few,.,TRBJ2-1,CASSQGRAAGRRRNEQFF,TGCGCCAGCAGCCAAGGCCGAGCGGCGGGTCGGCGTCGAAATGAGCAGTTCTTC
TRBV19,.,.,TRBJ2-1,CASSIIVTRNEQFF,TGTGCCAGTAGTATCATCGTGACTCGAAATGAGCAGTTCTTC